These T cell receptor beta chains were read from a single sample in a study of blood T cell repertoires in COVID-19. The data were produced by immunoSEQ multiplex PCR, yet TCRdb's version contains in-frame clones alone and is incomplete. Of under 250,000 clones listed, 85% to 90% are singletons. Sequenced sample: peripheral blood. All receptors derive from a man between 25 and 39 years old with COVID-19, enrolled during active disease. The CDR3 runs from the conserved cysteine through the conserved F or W. A D gene is named only where the DNA matches it firmly. Only part of the rows carry a size: once, few, many, or a class if the clone is expanded.

TRBJ1-2,TRBV28,NA,TRBD1,TGTGCCAGCAGTTCCCCGACAGGGGAAGGCCTTAACTATGGCTACACCTTC,CASSSPTGEGLNYGYTF
TRBJ1-1,TRBV6-2/TRBV6-3,NA,TRBD1,TGTGCCAGCAGTTCCCGACAGGGGCGCACTGAAGCTTTCTTT,CASSSRQGRTEAFF
TRBJ2-5,TRBV30,NA,TRBD2,TGTGCCTGGAGCGGCCTGTGGGCTAGCGGGAGGGGAGAGACCCAGTACTTC,CAWSGLWASGRGETQYF
TRBJ2-1,TRBV7-9,NA,TRBD2,TGTGCCAGCAGCTATCCGGGACTAGCGGGAGGCCACTATTACAATGAGCAGTTCTTC,CASSYPGLAGGHYYNEQFF
TRBJ2-7,TRBV29-1,NA,NA,TGCAGCGTTGTTATCAGGGCGAGGAGCTACGAGCAGTACTTC,CSVVIRARSYEQYF
TRBJ1-3,TRBV18,once,NA,TGTGCCAGCTCACCACCTCCAGGGGACGGAAACACCATATATTTT,CASSPPPGDGNTIYF
TRBJ2-1,TRBV2,NA,NA,TGTGCCAGCAGGTGGACAGATCCCGATGAGCAGTTCTTC,CASRWTDPDEQFF
TRBJ1-1,TRBV2,NA,NA,TGTGCCAACCGAGGCGAATCTGAAGCTTTCTTT,CANRGESEAFF
TRBJ1-2,TRBV28,NA,TRBD1,TGTGCCAGCAGGGGTGGACAGGGGGGGCTCTATGGCTACACCTTC,CASRGGQGGLYGYTF
TRBJ1-2,TRBV19,NA,NA,TGTGCCAGTAGTATCGTCGGCAGGGGATGGCATGGCTACACCTTC,CASSIVGRGWHGYTF
TRBJ2-1,TRBV7-2,once,TRBD1,TGTGCCAGCAGCGCGGACAGGGTAGAGGCGTTCTTC,CASSADRVEAFF
TRBJ2-7,TRBV27,NA,NA,TGTGCCAGCAGTTTATCGCCCGCACAGGGAGCCTACGAGCAGTACTTC,CASSLSPAQGAYEQYF
TRBJ2-7,TRBV29-1,NA,NA,TGCAGCGTCCCGACTGGTCCCTACGAGCAGTACTTC,CSVPTGPYEQYF
TRBJ1-5,TRBV6-5,once,NA,TGTGCCAGCAGTAAGGGACTCCTCGATCAGCCCCAGCATTTT,CASSKGLLDQPQHF
TRBJ2-1,TRBV7-8,NA,TRBD2,TGTGCCAGCAGCCAATGGACTAGCGGGGTTTACAATGAGCAGTTCTTC,CASSQWTSGVYNEQFF
TRBJ1-2,TRBV30,NA,NA,TGTGCCTGGAGTGCTGGACAGATCACCTTC,CAWSAGQITF
TRBJ2-3,TRBV2,NA,NA,TGTGCCAGCAGTGAACTGGGGGCGCCAACAGATACGCAGTATTTT,CASSELGAPTDTQYF
TRBJ2-1,TRBV5-5,NA,TRBD1,TGTGCCAGCAGCTTGGGGACAGGGAGCTACAATGAGCAGTTCTTC,CASSLGTGSYNEQFF
TRBJ1-2,TRBV7-9,once,NA,TGTGCCAGCAGCTTACAGGGGAACTCCGGTGGCTACACCTTC,CASSLQGNSGGYTF
TRBJ2-7,TRBV28,NA,TRBD2,TGTGCCAGCAGTTCAAGCGATAGCGGGAGGGTTCACGAGCAGTACTTC,CASSSSDSGRVHEQYF
TRBJ2-2,TRBV9,NA,NA,TGTGCCAGCAGGGACTCACTAGGGACCGGGGAGCTGTTTTTT,CASRDSLGTGELFF
TRBJ1-1,TRBV19,NA,TRBD1,TGTGCCAGTAGCCCACCAGACAGGGGCCTGGCTTTCTTT,CASSPPDRGLAFF
TRBJ1-1,TRBV6-2/TRBV6-3,NA,NA,TGTGCCAGCAGTCCCACCCTTTTTGACCGGGTCGAGGCTTTCTTT,CASSPTLFDRVEAFF
TRBJ2-5,TRBV5-4,NA,TRBD2,TGTGCCAGCAGCTTGGGGACTAGCGCAGAGACCCAGTACTTC,CASSLGTSAETQYF
TRBJ1-2,TRBV28,NA,TRBD1,TGTGCCAGCAGTGGAACAGGGGCCGGGGACTATGGCTACACCTTC,CASSGTGAGDYGYTF
TRBJ2-2,TRBV7-2,NA,TRBD2,TGTGCCCTAGCGGGAGAGGGGGCCGGGGAGCTGTTTTTT,CALAGEGAGELFF
TRBJ2-7,TRBV5-6,NA,TRBD2,TGTGCCAGCAGCTTGAGGCTAGCGGGATGGTACTTC,CASSLRLAGWYF
TRBJ2-7,TRBV5-4,NA,TRBD1,TGTGCCAGCAGAACCTATGGGACAGGGGGTTGGGAGCAGTACTTC,CASRTYGTGGWEQYF
TRBJ2-7,TRBV4-1,once,NA,TGCGCCAGCAGCGACTGGTTCTTAAGGGGCGGGACCCCCTTCGAGCAGTACTTC,CASSDWFLRGGTPFEQYF
TRBJ1-1,TRBV7-2,NA,NA,TGTGCCAGCAGCTTATTGGGGCAGAGTGAAGCTTTCTTT,CASSLLGQSEAFF
TRBJ1-5,TRBV10-3,NA,NA,TGTGCCATCAGTGCAGGGGATCAGCCCCAGCATTTT,CAISAGDQPQHF
TRBJ1-2,TRBV6-5,NA,NA,TGTGCCAGCAGTTACCGGGACATGGGCTATGGCTACACCTTC,CASSYRDMGYGYTF
TRBJ2-3,TRBV10-3,NA,NA,TGTGCCATCAGTGACGGGCAGGGGAACACAGATACGCAGTATTTT,CAISDGQGNTDTQYF